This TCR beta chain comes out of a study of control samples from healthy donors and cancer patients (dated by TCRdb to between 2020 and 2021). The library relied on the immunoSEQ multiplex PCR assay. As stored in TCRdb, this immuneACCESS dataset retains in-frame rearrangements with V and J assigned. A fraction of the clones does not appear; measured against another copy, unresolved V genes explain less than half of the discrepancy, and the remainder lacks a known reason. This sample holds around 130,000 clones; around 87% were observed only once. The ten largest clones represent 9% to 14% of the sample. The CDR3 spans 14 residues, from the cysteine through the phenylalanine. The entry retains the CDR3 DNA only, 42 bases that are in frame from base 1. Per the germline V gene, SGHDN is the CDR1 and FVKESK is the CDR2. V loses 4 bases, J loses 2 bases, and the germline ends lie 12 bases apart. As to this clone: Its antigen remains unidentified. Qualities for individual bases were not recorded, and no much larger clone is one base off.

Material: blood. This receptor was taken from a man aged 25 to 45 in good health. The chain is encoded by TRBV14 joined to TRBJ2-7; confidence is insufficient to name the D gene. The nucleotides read TGTGCCAGCAGCCCCCTTAGTCCCCCCTACGAGCAGTACTTC. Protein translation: CASSPLSPPYEQYF. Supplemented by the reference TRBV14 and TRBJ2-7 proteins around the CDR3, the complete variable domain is EAGVTQFPSHSVIEKGQTVTLRCDPISGHDNLYWYRRVMGKEIKFLLHFVKESKQDESGMPNNRFLAERTGGTYSTLKVQPAELEDSGVYFCASSPLSPPYEQYFGPGTRLTVT.